This entry lists 21 T cell receptor beta chains sequenced from one sample in a study of blood T cell repertoires in COVID-19 (dated by TCRdb to the early 2020s). The library was made by the immunoSEQ multiplex PCR assay. The table comes from immuneACCESS by way of TCRdb, which keeps in-frame sequences with V and J called. Part of the clones is missing from these tables; in studies checked, under half for an unresolved V gene and the rest for unknown reasons. For this sample there are about 220,000 clones; less than 90% appear just once. 6.8% of the sample is taken by the ten largest. Sequencing was done on a sample of PBMCs or T cells enriched from blood (not recorded which). The receptors here all came from a woman in her thirties or forties who had recovered from COVID-19.

The V call is TRBV5-4, the J call TRBJ2-1; D may be TRBD1 (5 bases). This CDR3 is 15 amino acids long. Germline V gene lookup returns CDR1 SGHNT and CDR2 YYREEE (reference sequence). The V gene lost 4 bases and the J gene lost 5 bases, with 16 bases spanning the gap. The CDR3, as DNA: TGTGCCAGCAGCATACAGGTATCCCGTAACAATGAGCAGTTCTTC. Protein sequence: CASSIQVSRNNEQFF.

The genes are TRBV7-9 and TRBJ2-1; 8 nucleotides match TRBD2. The CDR3 sequence is 15 residues long. Germline lookup yields CDR1 SEHNR and CDR2 FQNEAQ (reference sequence). Trimming took 3 bases from V and 5 from J; bases not matched to a gene: 6. CDR3 amino acids: CASSFLAGLDNEQFF. The CDR3 DNA is TGTGCCAGCAGCTTTCTAGCGGGCCTAGACAATGAGCAGTTCTTC. The whole variable domain, filled in from reference TRBV7-9 and TRBJ2-1, reads DTGVSQNPRHKITKRGQNVTFRCDPISEHNRLYWYRQTLGQGPEFLTYFQNEAQLEKSRLLSDRFSAERPKGSFSTLEIQRTEQGDSAMYLCASSFLAGLDNEQFFGPGTRLTVL.

This clone was counted a few times. The chain links TRBV30 to TRBJ2-1, with 12 bases fitting TRBD1. Unmatched junction bases numbered 10, after V lost 2 bases and J lost 8 bases. CDR1 GTSNPN and CDR2 SVGIG come from the germline V gene (reference sequence). CDR3 size: 16 residues. Here the CDR3 reads CAWSTPGTGGLDEQFF. CDR3 sequence (DNA): TGTGCCTGGAGTACCCCTGGGACAGGGGGCTTAGATGAGCAGTTCTTC.

The chain employs TRBV5-1 and TRBJ1-5; 8 nucleotides align to TRBD1. V shed 3 bases, J shed 2 bases, and the junction held 16 bases outside the gene matches. CDR3 length: 19 amino acids. In germline, CDR1 is SGHRS, CDR2 YFSETQ. The CDR3 spells CASSYLFTGGDAGNQPQHF. As DNA, the CDR3 is TGCGCCAGCAGCTATTTATTCACAGGGGGGGATGCCGGCAATCAGCCCCAGCATTTT. Filled out from reference TRBV5-1 and TRBJ1-5, the complete variable domain reads KAGVTQTPRYLIKTRGQQVTLSCSPISGHRSVSWYQQTPGQGLQFLFEYFSETQRNKGNFPGRFSGRQFSNSRSEMNVSTLELGDSALYLCASSYLFTGGDAGNQPQHFGDGTRLSIL.

The chain has TRBV11-2 and TRBJ2-7; TRBD1 is a possible D gene (5 bases). V was clipped by 6 bases and J by 0 bases, with 9 bases between them. Germline V lookup: CDR1 SGHAT, CDR2 FQNNGV. This CDR3 has 13 amino acids. CDR3 amino acids: CASRDRYSYEQYF. The CDR3 DNA is TGTGCCAGCAGAGACAGATACTCCTACGAGCAGTACTTC.

This clone was recorded a few times. The V and J genes are TRBV6-5 and TRBJ2-3; possibly TRBD2 for D (6 bases). V lost 6 bases and J lost 1, with 14 bases in between. Germline-derived CDR1 and CDR2 are MNHEY and SVGAGI. The CDR3 loop spans 15 amino acids. The CDR3 DNA reads as TGTGCCAGCAGAAAACGGGAGAGTGGCACAGATACGCAGTATTTT. Protein: CASRKRESGTDTQYF.

The chain uses TRBV2 and TRBJ1-2; D not resolved. The germline V gene encodes CDR1 SNHLY and CDR2 FYNNEI. V was pared by 7 bases and J by 2 bases, with 8 bases between. The CDR3 contains 12 residues. In nucleotides, the CDR3 is TGTGCCAGCACCGTGACAAACTATGGCTACACCTTC. Protein sequence: CASTVTNYGYTF.

This clone appeared a few times. V and J are TRBV19 and TRBJ1-1, with D uncertain. Germline V gene lookup returns CDR1 LNHDA and CDR2 SQIVND (reference sequence). The CDR3 runs 13 residues. Trimming took off 7 bases at V and 6 bases at J, with 15 bases between the two ends. In DNA form, the CDR3 reads TGTGCCAGTACCTCAACCCGGAGGTCTGAAGCTTTCTTT. Amino acids: CASTSTRRSEAFF.

This clone was picked up a small number of times. CDR3 bases: TGTGCCTGGAGTGAGTCGGGGGAACGCGACTACACCTTC. Protein sequence: CAWSESGERDYTF. V is TRBV30 and J is TRBJ1-2, with a weak D call TRBD1 (5 bases). Trimming removed 1 base from V and 10 bases from J, with 16 bases in between. Germline CDR1 reads GTSNPN; CDR2 reads SVGIG (reference sequence). The CDR3 has 13 residues.

This clone is judged medium-sized (0.01 to 0.1%). This rearrangement joins TRBV2 to TRBJ2-5; tentative D call: TRBD1 (6 bases). Germline lookup yields CDR1 SNHLY and CDR2 FYNNEI. Trimming took 0 bases from V and 2 from J, leaving 7 bases between them. There are 14 residues in the CDR3. The CDR3 sequence: CASSEAGQQETQYF. The DNA for the CDR3 is TGTGCCAGCAGTGAAGCGGGACAACAAGAGACCCAGTACTTC. Supplemented by reference TRBV2 and TRBJ2-5, the full variable domain reads EPEVTQTPSHQVTQMGQEVILRCVPISNHLYFYWYRQILGQKVEFLVSFYNNEISEKSEIFDDQFSVERPDGSNFTLKIRSTKLEDSAMYFCASSEAGQQETQYFGPGTRLLVL.

The CDR3 loop is CATSVADYTDTQYF. CDR3 nucleotides: TGCGCCACCTCCGTAGCGGACTACACAGATACGCAGTATTTT. This chain links TRBV10-2 with TRBJ2-3; the D gene is possibly TRBD2 (6 bases). Germline assignment: CDR1 WSHSY and CDR2 SAAADI. There are 14 residues in the CDR3. V lost 10 bases to trimming and J lost 2 bases, with 16 bases between them.

V usage is TRBV15 and J usage is TRBJ1-4; a weak D match, TRBD1 (6 bases). CDR3 length: 16 residues. Germline assignment: CDR1 LNHNV and CDR2 YYDKDF (reference sequence). V was trimmed by 0 bases and J by 8 bases, leaving 16 bases between them. Written as DNA, the CDR3 is TGTGCCACCAGCAGAGATCATGGGGGGGCTTTGGAAAAACTGTTTTTT. Its translation: CATSRDHGGALEKLFF.

V usage is TRBV28 and J usage is TRBJ2-2; 9 positions agree with TRBD2. Per the germline V gene, CDR1 is MDHEN and CDR2 is SYDVKM. The CDR3 loop spans 15 amino acids. The J segment lost 6 bases and the V segment lost 7 bases, leaving 9 bases of the junction unmatched. The CDR3 DNA reads as TGTGCCAGCAACACCGGGACTAGCAGGGCCGGGGAGCTGTTTTTT. Protein: CASNTGTSRAGELFF. Supplemented by reference TRBV28 and TRBJ2-2, the full variable domain reads DVKVTQSSRYLVKRTGEKVFLECVQDMDHENMFWYRQDPGLGLRLIYFSYDVKMKEKGDIPEGYSVSREKKERFSLILESASTNQTSMYLCASNTGTSRAGELFFGEGSRLTVL.

V usage is TRBV5-1 and J usage is TRBJ2-1, with 7 bases fitting TRBD2. CDR1 is SGHRS and CDR2 is YFSETQ in the germline V gene. V lost 0 bases and J lost 5; bases outside the gene matches: 2. The CDR3 contains 14 residues. The CDR3 DNA follows: TGCGCCAGCAGCTTGGCGGGAGGAAACAATGAGCAGTTCTTC. It encodes CASSLAGGNNEQFF.

The chain links TRBV19 to TRBJ1-5; 11 nucleotides match TRBD1. Germline CDR1 is LNHDA and CDR2 is SQIVND (reference sequence). Trimming cost V 6 bases and J 4 bases; bases outside gene matches: 11. The length of the CDR3 is 17 residues. The CDR3 loop is CASSPSAGTGGNQPQHF. CDR3 DNA: TGTGCCAGTAGCCCAAGCGCCGGGACAGGGGGTAATCAGCCCCAGCATTTT.

In its sample, this clone was seen once. CDR3 loop: CASSEAWRNQPQHF. The CDR3, as DNA: TGTGCCAGCAGTGAAGCGTGGCGCAATCAGCCCCAGCATTTT. The V gene is TRBV6-1, the J gene TRBJ1-5; no clear D gene. Trimming left V 0 bases short and J 2 bases short, with 5 bases between. CDR3 length: 14 residues. Germline values: CDR1 MNHNS, CDR2 SASEGT.

The V and J genes are TRBV7-9 and TRBJ2-1, with D tentatively TRBD1 (6 bases). This CDR3 spans 13 amino acids. CDR1 and CDR2 from the germline V gene are SEHNR and FQNEAQ (reference sequence). V lost 6 bases, J lost 4 bases, and 10 bases lay in between. The CDR3 region has the DNA TGTGCCAGCAGTCGCGGACAGTACAATGAGCAGTTCTTC. Its protein is CASSRGQYNEQFF.

The chain joins TRBV5-5 to TRBJ1-1, with TRBD1 matching 7 bases. The CDR3 is 17 amino acids. The J segment lost 5 bases and the V segment lost 3 bases, leaving 16 bases of the junction unmatched. CDR1 and CDR2 (germline): SGHKS, YYEKEE (reference sequence). CDR3 coding DNA: TGTGCCAGCAGCTCGTCCGGGACAGTGAAAGGAAGTACTGAAGCTTTCTTT. Translated, it gives CASSSSGTVKGSTEAFF.

This clone was seen more than once but under ten times. The CDR3 reads CASSLNPAGLPSLYEQYV. For the CDR3, the DNA is TGTGCCAGCAGCTTAAACCCAGCGGGACTTCCCTCTTTATACGAGCAGTACGTC. The genes are TRBV5-8 and TRBJ2-7; 7 bases align to TRBD2. V was clipped by 2 bases and J by 4 bases; unmatched bases: 18. The germline V gene has CDR1 SGHTS and CDR2 YDEGEE. The CDR3 runs 18 residues.

J is TRBJ2-7 and V is TRBV5-1; 13 nucleotides align to TRBD2. Trimming at V came to 1 base and at J to 7 bases, leaving 2 bases not matched to a gene. This CDR3 comprises 14 residues. Germline V lookup: CDR1 SGHRS, CDR2 YFSETQ. DNA for the CDR3: TGCGCCAGCAGCTTGACTAGCGGGAGGGGTGAGCAGTACTTC. Translating gives CASSLTSGRGEQYF.

The chain combines TRBV19 with TRBJ1-1; D remains ambiguous. CDR3 length: 15 residues. The germline V gene encodes CDR1 LNHDA and CDR2 SQIVND (reference sequence). Trimming stripped 4 bases from V and 8 bases from J, with 20 bases between. The CDR3 here is CASSNPTGNKGEAFF. CDR3 nucleotides: TGTGCCAGTAGTAACCCAACGGGAAACAAAGGAGAAGCTTTCTTT.